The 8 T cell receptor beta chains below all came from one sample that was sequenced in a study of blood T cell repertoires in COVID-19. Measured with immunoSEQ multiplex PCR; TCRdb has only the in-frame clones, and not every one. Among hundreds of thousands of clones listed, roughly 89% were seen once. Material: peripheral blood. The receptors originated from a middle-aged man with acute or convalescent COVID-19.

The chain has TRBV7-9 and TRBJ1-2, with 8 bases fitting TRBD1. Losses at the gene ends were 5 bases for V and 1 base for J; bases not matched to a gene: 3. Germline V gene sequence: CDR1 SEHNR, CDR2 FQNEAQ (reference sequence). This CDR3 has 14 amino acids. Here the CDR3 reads CASSRTGNNYGYTF. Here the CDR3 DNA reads TGTGCCAGCAGCCGGACAGGGAATAACTATGGCTACACCTTC.

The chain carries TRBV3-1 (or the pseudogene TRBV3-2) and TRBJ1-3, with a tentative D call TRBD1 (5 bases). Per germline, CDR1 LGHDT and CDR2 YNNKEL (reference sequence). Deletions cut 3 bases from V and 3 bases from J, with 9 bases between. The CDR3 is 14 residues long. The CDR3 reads CASSQGRVGNTIYF. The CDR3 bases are TGTGCCAGCAGCCAGGGCAGGGTTGGAAACACCATATATTTT.

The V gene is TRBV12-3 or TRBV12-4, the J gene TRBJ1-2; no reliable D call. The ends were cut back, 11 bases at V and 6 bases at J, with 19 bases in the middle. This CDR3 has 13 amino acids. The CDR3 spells CASRKGGRDGYTF. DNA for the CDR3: TGTGCCTCACGCAAGGGAGGGAGGGATGGCTACACCTTC.

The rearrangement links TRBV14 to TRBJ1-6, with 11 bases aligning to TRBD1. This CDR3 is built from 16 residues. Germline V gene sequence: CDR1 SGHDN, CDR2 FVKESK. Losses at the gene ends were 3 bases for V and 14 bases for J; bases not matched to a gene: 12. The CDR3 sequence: CASSHQDRGPFLALHF. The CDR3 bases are TGTGCCAGCAGCCACCAGGACAGGGGGCCTTTTCTTGCCCTCCACTTT. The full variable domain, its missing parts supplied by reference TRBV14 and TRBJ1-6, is EAGVTQFPSHSVIEKGQTVTLRCDPISGHDNLYWYRRVMGKEIKFLLHFVKESKQDESGMPNNRFLAERTGGTYSTLKVQPAELEDSGVYFCASSHQDRGPFLALHFGNGTRLTVT.

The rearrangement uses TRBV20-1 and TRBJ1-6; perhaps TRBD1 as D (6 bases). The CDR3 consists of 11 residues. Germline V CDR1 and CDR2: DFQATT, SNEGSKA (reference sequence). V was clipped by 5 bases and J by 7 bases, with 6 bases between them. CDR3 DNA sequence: TGCAGTGCTGGACAGAATTCACCCCTCCACTTT. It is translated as CSAGQNSPLHF.

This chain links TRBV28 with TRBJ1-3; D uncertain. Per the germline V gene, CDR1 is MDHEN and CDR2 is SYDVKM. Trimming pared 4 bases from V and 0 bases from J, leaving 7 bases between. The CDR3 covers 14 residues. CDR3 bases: TGTGCCAGCAGTTCCACGGGCTCTGGAAACACCATATATTTT. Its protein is CASSSTGSGNTIYF.

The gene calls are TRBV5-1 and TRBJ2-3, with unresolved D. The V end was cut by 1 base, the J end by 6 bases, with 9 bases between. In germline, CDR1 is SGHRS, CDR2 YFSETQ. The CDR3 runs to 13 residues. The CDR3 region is CASSLFSPDTQYF. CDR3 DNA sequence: TGCGCCAGCAGCTTGTTTTCCCCTGATACGCAGTATTTT.

This chain's CDR3 is CASQRTSEEGYTF. CDR3 coding DNA: TGCGCCAGCCAAAGAACATCGGAGGAAGGCTACACCTTC. The J gene is TRBJ1-2, the V gene TRBV5-1; no firm D call. Trimming took 7 bases from V and 8 from J, leaving 18 bases between them. Looked up from germline, CDR1 is SGHRS and CDR2 is YFSETQ. This CDR3 comprises 13 residues.